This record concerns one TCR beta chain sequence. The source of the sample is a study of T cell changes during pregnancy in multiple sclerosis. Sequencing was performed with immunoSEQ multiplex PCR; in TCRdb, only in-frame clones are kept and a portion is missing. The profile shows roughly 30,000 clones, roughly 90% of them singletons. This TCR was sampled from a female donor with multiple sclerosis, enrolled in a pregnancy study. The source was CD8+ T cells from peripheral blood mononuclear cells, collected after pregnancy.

The CDR3 DNA sequence: TGCAGCGCATCGGAGGGAAGGGGCGAGCAGTACTTC. Encoded protein: CSASEGRGEQYF. The chain recombines TRBV29-1 with TRBJ2-5; possibly TRBD2 for D (6 bases). Matching the DNA end better, TRBJ2-7 makes the J call doubtful. The CDR3 spans 12 residues. In germline, CDR1 is SQVTM, CDR2 ANQGSEA.